This TCR beta chain stems from a study of chemoradiotherapy in HPV16-positive cancers. TCRdb keeps only in-frame clones here, not all; method: immunoSEQ multiplex PCR. This table has under 35,000 clones, around 89% appearing once. This CDR3 has 12 amino acids. Trimming pared 7 bases from V and 3 bases from J, leaving 7 bases between. CDR1 and CDR2 from the germline V gene are MDHEN and SYDVKM. Sequences were derived from blood, sampled from a patient who underwent chemoradiotherapy. The chain has TRBV28 and TRBJ1-5; D gene uncertain. The receptor was isolated from a human donor with HPV-associated anogenital cancer. The CDR3 loop reads CASTGYNQPQHF. CDR3 bases: TGTGCCAGCACTGGTTACAATCAGCCCCAGCATTTT.